Listed below are T cell receptor beta chains from one sample, sequenced in a study of early T cells in non-severe SARS-CoV-2 infection. TCRdb reprocessed the 5' RACE reads with MiXCR, giving one entry per CDR3 protein. In the table there are some 55,000 distinct CDR3 sequences, approximately 12% of which are singletons. Material: whole blood, obtained at baseline. Source of these receptors: an adult who was a healthcare worker with PCR-confirmed SARS-CoV-2 infection or an uninfected control (not recorded which). Both conserved end residues are part of each CDR3. Some rows mark clone size as missing; the rest say once, few, many or name a class of expanded clone.

cdr3_length: 15; clone_size: NA; v_call: TRBV20-1; cdr3_aa: CSARVGTSSGDTQYF
cdr3_length: 15; clone_size: NA; v_call: TRBV20-1; cdr3_aa: CSAREGTGQYNEQFF
cdr3_length: 14; clone_size: few; v_call: TRBV5-6; cdr3_aa: CASSLVPNQETQYF
cdr3_length: 16; clone_size: many; v_call: TRBV10-2; cdr3_aa: CASSQPGLAFYNEQFF
cdr3_length: 13; clone_size: few; v_call: TRBV20-1; cdr3_aa: CSAIDGSKDEQYF
cdr3_length: 13; clone_size: few; v_call: TRBV4-2; cdr3_aa: CASSQGLLNGQFF
cdr3_length: 15; clone_size: many; v_call: TRBV3-1; cdr3_aa: CASSAPGQVNYGYTF
cdr3_length: 13; clone_size: few; v_call: TRBV5-4; cdr3_aa: CASSRGRSYEQYF
cdr3_length: 15; clone_size: NA; v_call: TRBV28; cdr3_aa: CVSSFPNSNTGELFF
cdr3_length: 17; clone_size: NA; v_call: TRBV9; cdr3_aa: CASSVAVAGFSGNTIYF
cdr3_length: 15; clone_size: few; v_call: TRBV28; cdr3_aa: CASRSSGTGLDEQYF
cdr3_length: 16; clone_size: few; v_call: TRBV14; cdr3_aa: CASSQELPLRTYEQYF
cdr3_length: 16; clone_size: many; v_call: TRBV18; cdr3_aa: CASSPPAGAGANVLTF
cdr3_length: 15; clone_size: NA; v_call: TRBV5-4; cdr3_aa: CASTAGTTTYNEQFF
cdr3_length: 13; clone_size: many; v_call: TRBV5-4; cdr3_aa: CASSFGGTAEAFF
cdr3_length: 16; clone_size: NA; v_call: TRBV7-9; cdr3_aa: CASNGTGGRHNSPLHF
cdr3_length: 13; clone_size: NA; v_call: TRBV5-1; cdr3_aa: CASSLGYSAEQYF
cdr3_length: 18; clone_size: NA; v_call: TRBV19; cdr3_aa: CASSRRGGQGMNTGELFF
cdr3_length: 14; clone_size: NA; v_call: TRBV2; cdr3_aa: CASKREWGQETQYF
cdr3_length: 16; clone_size: few; v_call: TRBV12-3/TRBV12-4; cdr3_aa: CASSSHGGGEQETQYF
cdr3_length: 14; clone_size: NA; v_call: TRBV7-6; cdr3_aa: CASSLESENYEQYF
cdr3_length: 13; clone_size: NA; v_call: TRBV6-5; cdr3_aa: CASRPDGNYGYTF
cdr3_length: 16; clone_size: NA; v_call: TRBV5-1; cdr3_aa: CASRAQTGGAYNEQFF
cdr3_length: 14; clone_size: many; v_call: TRBV7-9; cdr3_aa: CASSFSGNQETQYF
cdr3_length: 13; clone_size: NA; v_call: TRBV24-1; cdr3_aa: CATMGDGTDTQYF
cdr3_length: 13; clone_size: many; v_call: TRBV24-1; cdr3_aa: CATRQGASGELFF
cdr3_length: 13; clone_size: NA; v_call: TRBV11-2; cdr3_aa: CASSYTSGYEQYF
cdr3_length: 14; clone_size: few; v_call: TRBV19; cdr3_aa: CASSIFLATDTQYF
cdr3_length: 14; clone_size: NA; v_call: TRBV27; cdr3_aa: CASRQGQGIYGYTF
cdr3_length: 14; clone_size: few; v_call: TRBV18; cdr3_aa: CASSFGQSPTEAFF
cdr3_length: 16; clone_size: few; v_call: TRBV10-2; cdr3_aa: CASNDRSSSGANVLTF
cdr3_length: 18; clone_size: many; v_call: TRBV28; cdr3_aa: CASSFASGTSGIIGELFF
cdr3_length: 14; clone_size: few; v_call: TRBV10-1; cdr3_aa: CASSENPMNTEAFF
cdr3_length: 17; clone_size: NA; v_call: TRBV6-5; cdr3_aa: CASRGGGPTRSTDTQYF
cdr3_length: 11; clone_size: many; v_call: TRBV7-9; cdr3_aa: CAVLSLHEQYF
cdr3_length: 13; clone_size: NA; v_call: TRBV24-1; cdr3_aa: CATSPGAAETQYF
cdr3_length: 15; clone_size: NA; v_call: TRBV7-9; cdr3_aa: CASSLGQTGDDEQFF
cdr3_length: 15; clone_size: many; v_call: TRBV5-5; cdr3_aa: CASSFRVAGGRELFF
cdr3_length: 17; clone_size: NA; v_call: TRBV27; cdr3_aa: CASSRDQGGTGYSPLHF
cdr3_length: 14; clone_size: many; v_call: TRBV3-1; cdr3_aa: CASSHTGRGQPQHF
cdr3_length: 13; clone_size: few; v_call: TRBV20-1; cdr3_aa: CSARPGGGTEAFF
cdr3_length: 14; clone_size: NA; v_call: TRBV7-2; cdr3_aa: CASNRLAGVDTQYF
cdr3_length: 14; clone_size: few; v_call: TRBV11-3; cdr3_aa: CASSLGQARNEQFF
cdr3_length: 12; clone_size: many; v_call: TRBV25-1; cdr3_aa: CASSPGGDGYTF
cdr3_length: 14; clone_size: NA; v_call: TRBV10-3; cdr3_aa: CAIRAGLGTDTQYF
cdr3_length: 16; clone_size: few; v_call: TRBV7-6; cdr3_aa: CASSQHSGESTDTQYF